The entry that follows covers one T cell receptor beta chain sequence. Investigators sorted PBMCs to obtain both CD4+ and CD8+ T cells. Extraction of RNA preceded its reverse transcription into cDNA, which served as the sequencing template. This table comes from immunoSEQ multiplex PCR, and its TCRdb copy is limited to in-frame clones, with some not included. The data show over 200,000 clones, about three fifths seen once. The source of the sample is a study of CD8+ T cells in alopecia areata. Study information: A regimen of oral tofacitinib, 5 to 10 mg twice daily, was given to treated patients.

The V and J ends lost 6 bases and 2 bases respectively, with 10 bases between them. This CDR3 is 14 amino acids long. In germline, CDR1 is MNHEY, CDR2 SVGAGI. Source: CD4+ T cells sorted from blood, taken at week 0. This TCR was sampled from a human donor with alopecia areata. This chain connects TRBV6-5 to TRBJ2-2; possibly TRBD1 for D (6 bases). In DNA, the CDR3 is TGTGCCAGCAGGAGAGGGGGTAACACCGGGGAGCTGTTTTTT. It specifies CASRRGGNTGELFF.